Listed here are 12 T cell receptor beta chains from one sample, sequenced in a study of T cell repertoires in cytomegalovirus infection (dated by TCRdb to the late 2010s). The antigens for these receptors are not known. In light of the paper, this sample's treatment or condition label describes: in vitro stimulation with specific CMV peptide epitopes to enrich CMV-specific T cells. Instrument used: Illumina HiSeq 1500. In TCRdb, the public reads were trimmed at Q25 with fastp and aligned with MiXCR, with productive beta chains retained. Each CDR3 protein gets just one entry, which takes the most common genes and DNA from the rows behind it. The sample table contains 200,000 to 250,000 distinct CDR3 sequences; only one count was recorded for roughly 34% of them. The ten top clones hold over 45% of the sample. The input for sequencing was CD8+ T cells from cultured PBMCs, taken from culture after CMV antigen stimulation. The receptor source for this set is a human donor in good health (CMV status not recorded). Some clones in this sample may be carry-over from other donors' samples.

The chain uses TRBV6-2 or TRBV6-3 and TRBJ2-7, with D unclear. Germline loops: CDR1 MNHEY, CDR2 SVGEGT. V was shortened by 0 bases and J by 0 bases, with 12 bases between the two germline ends. The CDR3 covers 16 residues. The CDR3 spells CASSYSRSPGSYEQYF. CDR3 nucleotides: TGTGCCAGCAGTTACTCGAGATCTCCTGGCTCCTACGAGCAGTACTTC.

There are many counts of this clonotype. The rearrangement joins TRBV7-8 to TRBJ2-2; TRBD2 aligns across 12 bases. V gave up 2 bases and J gave up 1 base; unmatched junction bases: 5. From germline, CDR1 is SGHVS and CDR2 FQNEAQ. The CDR3 is 18 residues long. The CDR3 DNA reads as TGTGCCAGCAGCTTACTACTAGCGGGAGGCCAGAACACCGGGGAGCTGTTTTTT. It is translated as CASSLLLAGGQNTGELFF.

At least ten counts were recorded for this clonotype. This sequence joins TRBV12-3 or TRBV12-4 and TRBJ2-5, with TRBD1 matching over 9 bases. The CDR3 has 16 residues. With V trimmed by 6 bases and J by 4 bases, 12 bases remained unmatched. DNA of the CDR3: TGTGCCAGCAGCGACAATGAACAGGGGGCCGGAGAGACCCAGTACTTC. Translation: CASSDNEQGAGETQYF.

This chain joins TRBV27 and TRBJ2-7; TRBD1 is a possible D gene (5 bases). Trimming removed 5 bases at V and 0 bases at J, with 14 bases between. This CDR3 comprises 15 residues. Germline-derived CDR1 and CDR2 are MNHEY and SMNVEV (reference sequence). CDR3 nucleotides: TGTGCCAGCAGTCCTCAGACAGCCCCCTCCTACGAGCAGTACTTC. Amino acids: CASSPQTAPSYEQYF.

A word on this clonotype: A junction boundary mismatches the germline segment, possibly from a read error. The chain links TRBV9 to TRBJ2-3; 9 bases are shared with TRBD2. Per the germline V gene, CDR1 is SGDLS and CDR2 is YYNGEE. The CDR3 extends over 16 amino acids. In DNA, the CDR3 is TGTTCCAGCAGCCCCCGGGCGGGAGGGCCGGCAGATACGCAGTATTTT. Translated, it gives CSSSPRAGGPADTQYF.

This chain joins TRBV7-6 and TRBJ2-1; either TRBD1 or TRBD2 may supply D (5 bases each). V lost 5 bases and J 0 bases, leaving 14 bases between the germline ends. This CDR3 is built from 16 residues. Per the germline V gene, CDR1 is SGHVS and CDR2 is FNYEAQ. The CDR3 spells CASSPRPGSSYNEQFF. CDR3 DNA: TGTGCCAGCAGCCCCCGGCCAGGGAGCTCCTACAATGAGCAGTTCTTC.

The chain joins TRBV27 to TRBJ1-1, with TRBD1 identical over 10 bases. This CDR3 has 14 amino acids. V dropped 4 bases and J dropped 4; count of bases not matched to a gene: 3. CDR1 and CDR2 (germline): MNHEY, SMNVEV (reference sequence). CDR3 protein: CASSWGQGSTEAFF. The CDR3 nucleotides read TGTGCCAGCAGTTGGGGACAGGGGAGCACTGAAGCTTTCTTT.

V is TRBV28 and J is TRBJ2-7, with D perhaps TRBD1 (6 bases). The CDR3 contains 17 residues. V lost 3 bases and J 1 base, leaving 19 bases between the germline ends. CDR1 and CDR2 (germline): MDHEN, SYDVKM. The CDR3 DNA follows: TGTGCCAGCAGTTTCCCTTCTAAGGGGGACAAGTCCTACGAGCAGTACTTC. Amino acid sequence: CASSFPSKGDKSYEQYF.

The V gene is TRBV12-5, the J gene TRBJ2-3; no clear D. V lost 2 bases to trimming and J lost 0 bases, with 12 bases between them. The germline CDR1 and CDR2 sequences are LGHNT and FRNRAP. The CDR3 extends over 16 amino acids. CDR3 nucleotide sequence: TGTGCTAGTGGTTTGTCAGGCCAGGCTAGCACAGATACGCAGTATTTT. Amino acid sequence: CASGLSGQASTDTQYF.

This chain joins TRBV11-2 and TRBJ2-3, with 12 bases that match TRBD1. The V and J ends lost 10 bases and 3 bases, in that order; junction bases with no gene match: 14. Germline V gene data show CDR1 as SGHAT and CDR2 as FQNNGV. This CDR3 is 17 amino acids long. In DNA form, the CDR3 reads TGTGCCACCGCGGATGGGACAGGGGGCGTTGGGACAGATACGCAGTATTTT. Encoded protein: CATADGTGGVGTDTQYF.

V usage is TRBV7-4 and J usage is TRBJ2-3; tentatively, D is TRBD1 (5 bases). This CDR3 contains 15 residues. Germline CDR1 is SGHVT and CDR2 is SQSDAQ. V lost 3 bases and J 2 bases, leaving 12 bases between the germline ends. DNA for the CDR3: TGTGCCAGCAGCTTTGCCGTTGGGGCCACAGATACGCAGTATTTT. Encoded protein: CASSFAVGATDTQYF. Looking up the rest from reference TRBV7-4 and TRBJ2-3 gives the full variable domain: GAGVSQSPRYKVAKRGRDVALRCDSISGHVTLYWYRQTLGQGSEVLTYSQSDAQRDKSGRPSGRFSAERPERSVSTLKIQRTEQGDSAVYLCASSFAVGATDTQYFGPGTRLTVL.

The sample holds a few counts of this clonotype. V gene TRBV6-4 combines with J gene TRBJ2-3; no firm D call. Trimming pared 3 bases from V and 1 base from J, leaving 8 bases between. The CDR3 sequence is 14 residues long. Looked up from germline, CDR1 is MRHNA and CDR2 is SNTAGT. The CDR3 nucleotides read TGTGCCAGCAGTGATGGTGGGGGCACAGATACGCAGTATTTT. Its translation: CASSDGGGTDTQYF.